The T cell receptor (beta chain) described here comes from a study of regulatory T cells in long-lasting Graves disease. Study overall: Persistent cases took antithyroid drugs over 5 years and stayed TSH receptor antibody positive.

To note about this clonotype: No antigen is known for it.

Germline CDR1 and CDR2: DFQATT and SNEGSKA (reference sequence). This CDR3 comprises 14 residues. Losses at the gene ends were 0 bases for V and 10 bases for J; bases not matched to a gene: 11. Time point given: persistent/refractory GD, antithyroid drugs over 5 years with positive TRAb. PBMC-extracted RNA yielded the TCR library. Arm-PCR of CDR3 regions and iRepertoire HTBI primers were used to build TCR beta libraries. Each CDR3 protein gets one entry after TCRdb re-called the multiplex PCR reads with MiXCR. Altogether about 470,000 distinct CDR3 sequences are present, more than 20% being singletons, with the ten largest covering approximately 7.8%. The study, taken as a whole, reports: For persistent Graves' patients, TCR diversity was lower than for newly diagnosed ones.

This clonotype was obtained from a female donor with Graves disease. Sequenced here: peripheral blood mononuclear cells (PBMCs), sampled when the disease was refractory, from a patient treated with antithyroid drugs. The V call is TRBV20-1, the J call TRBJ2-5; 7 bases are a match to TRBD2. Here the CDR3 DNA reads TGCAGTGCTAGAGAAGGCGGGAGCGCAGGGATCCAGTACTTC. This sequence encodes CSAREGGSAGIQYF.